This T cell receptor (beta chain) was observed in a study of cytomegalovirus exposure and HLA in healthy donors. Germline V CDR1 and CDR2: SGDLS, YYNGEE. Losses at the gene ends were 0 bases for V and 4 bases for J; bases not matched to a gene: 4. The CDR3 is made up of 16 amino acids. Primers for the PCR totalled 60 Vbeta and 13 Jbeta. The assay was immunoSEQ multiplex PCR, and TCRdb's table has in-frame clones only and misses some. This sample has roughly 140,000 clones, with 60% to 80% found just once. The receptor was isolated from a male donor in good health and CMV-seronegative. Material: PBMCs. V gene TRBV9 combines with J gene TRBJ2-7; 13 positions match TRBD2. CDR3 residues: CASSVERTSGSYEQYF. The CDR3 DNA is TGTGCCAGCAGCGTAGAACGGACTAGCGGGAGTTACGAGCAGTACTTC.